These T cell receptor beta chains were read from a single sample in a study of CD8 T cells in Susac syndrome. TCRdb ran MiXCR on the immunoSEQ multiplex PCR reads and lists one entry per CDR3 protein. The data contain 240,000 or so distinct CDR3 sequences, 95% to 97% of them seen just once; the ten biggest clones take up under 0.12%. The specimen was CD4+ T cells from PBMCs. Receptor source: a human donor with Susac syndrome. CDR3s include the opening cysteine and the closing phenylalanine or tryptophan. The order of the fields is V gene, D gene, J gene, clone size, CDR3 protein, CDR3 DNA. The D gene is left open where the match is weak. Clone size, where shown, is once, few, many, or a class for clones that have expanded.

v_call: TRBV14; d_call: NA; j_call: TRBJ1-2; clone_size: NA; cdr3_aa: CASSQVAAGGYTF; cdr3_nt: TGTGCCAGCAGCCAAGTCGCCGCGGGGGGCTACACCTTC
v_call: TRBV18; d_call: TRBD1; j_call: TRBJ2-7; clone_size: NA; cdr3_aa: CASSPLPRQGYEQYF; cdr3_nt: TGTGCCAGCTCACCCCTCCCGAGACAGGGGTACGAGCAGTACTTC
v_call: TRBV7-2; d_call: TRBD2; j_call: TRBJ2-5; clone_size: NA; cdr3_aa: CASSLAVSGKETQYF; cdr3_nt: TGTGCCAGCAGCTTAGCAGTTAGCGGGAAAGAGACCCAGTACTTC
v_call: TRBV30; d_call: NA; j_call: TRBJ1-1; clone_size: NA; cdr3_aa: CAWNLRLGNTEAFF; cdr3_nt: TGTGCCTGGAATCTTCGCTTGGGGAACACTGAAGCTTTCTTT
v_call: TRBV11-2; d_call: NA; j_call: TRBJ2-1; clone_size: NA; cdr3_aa: CASSFGGPSSYNEQFF; cdr3_nt: TGTGCCAGCAGCTTTGGAGGGCCTAGTTCCTACAATGAGCAGTTCTTC
v_call: TRBV10-3; d_call: TRBD2; j_call: TRBJ2-1; clone_size: NA; cdr3_aa: CAISEHPGLADSSYNEQFF; cdr3_nt: TGTGCCATCAGTGAGCACCCGGGACTAGCGGACAGCTCCTACAATGAGCAGTTCTTC
v_call: TRBV5-4; d_call: NA; j_call: TRBJ2-1; clone_size: NA; cdr3_aa: CASSQQGEQFF; cdr3_nt: TGTGCCAGCAGCCAACAGGGCGAGCAGTTCTTC
v_call: TRBV11-2; d_call: NA; j_call: TRBJ2-3; clone_size: NA; cdr3_aa: CASSLSRASPDTQYF; cdr3_nt: TGTGCCAGCAGCTTAAGCAGGGCCTCCCCAGATACGCAGTATTTT
v_call: TRBV7-9; d_call: NA; j_call: TRBJ2-2; clone_size: NA; cdr3_aa: CASSLVGETGELFF; cdr3_nt: TGTGCCAGCAGTTTGGTGGGTGAAACCGGGGAGCTGTTTTTT
v_call: TRBV2; d_call: NA; j_call: TRBJ1-1; clone_size: once; cdr3_aa: CASSELRMNTEAFF; cdr3_nt: TGTGCCAGCAGTGAACTACGGATGAACACTGAAGCTTTCTTT
v_call: TRBV12-3/TRBV12-4; d_call: TRBD1; j_call: TRBJ1-2; clone_size: few; cdr3_aa: CASSLDRYYGYTF; cdr3_nt: TGTGCCAGCAGTTTGGACAGGTACTACGGCTACACCTTC
v_call: TRBV30; d_call: NA; j_call: TRBJ2-5; clone_size: NA; cdr3_aa: CAWGTQETQYF; cdr3_nt: TGTGCCTGGGGTACCCAAGAGACCCAGTACTTC
v_call: TRBV29-1; d_call: NA; j_call: TRBJ1-2; clone_size: NA; cdr3_aa: CSVVSLKGVSGGYTF; cdr3_nt: TGCAGCGTTGTGTCGCTCAAGGGCGTTTCGGGTGGCTACACCTTC
v_call: TRBV15; d_call: NA; j_call: TRBJ1-5; clone_size: once; cdr3_aa: CATSRDRLRYNQPQHF; cdr3_nt: TGTGCCACCAGCAGAGATCGGTTAAGGTACAATCAGCCCCAGCATTTT
v_call: TRBV29-1; d_call: NA; j_call: TRBJ2-5; clone_size: NA; cdr3_aa: CSVDPQAGPETQYF; cdr3_nt: TGCAGCGTTGATCCCCAGGCAGGGCCAGAGACCCAGTACTTC
v_call: TRBV20-1; d_call: TRBD2; j_call: TRBJ2-3; clone_size: NA; cdr3_aa: CSATTSGSSSLRTDTQYF; cdr3_nt: TGCAGTGCTACTACTAGCGGGAGCTCATCCCTCCGCACAGATACGCAGTATTTT
v_call: TRBV20-1; d_call: NA; j_call: TRBJ2-5; clone_size: once; cdr3_aa: CSARDSPPETQYF; cdr3_nt: TGCAGTGCTAGAGATTCCCCTCCCGAGACCCAGTACTTC
v_call: TRBV4-1; d_call: NA; j_call: TRBJ2-6; clone_size: NA; cdr3_aa: CASSHRVFGANVLTF; cdr3_nt: TGCGCCAGCAGCCATAGGGTCTTTGGGGCCAACGTCCTGACTTTC
v_call: TRBV19; d_call: TRBD1; j_call: TRBJ1-1; clone_size: NA; cdr3_aa: CASSQTGGSTEAFF; cdr3_nt: TGTGCCAGTAGCCAAACAGGGGGAAGCACTGAAGCTTTCTTT
v_call: TRBV7-3; d_call: NA; j_call: TRBJ2-1; clone_size: NA; cdr3_aa: CASSSDGKQFF; cdr3_nt: TGTGCCAGCAGCTCCGACGGTAAGCAGTTCTTC
v_call: TRBV20-1; d_call: NA; j_call: TRBJ2-7; clone_size: NA; cdr3_aa: CSAPRWTANYEQYF; cdr3_nt: TGCAGTGCCCCCCGTTGGACAGCCAACTACGAGCAGTACTTC
v_call: TRBV2; d_call: NA; j_call: TRBJ1-4; clone_size: NA; cdr3_aa: CASSLVEKLFF; cdr3_nt: TGTGCCAGCAGTCTTGTTGAAAAACTGTTTTTT
v_call: TRBV29-1; d_call: TRBD2; j_call: TRBJ2-1; clone_size: NA; cdr3_aa: CSGQQGATSGSAYNEQFF; cdr3_nt: TGCAGCGGGCAACAGGGGGCAACTAGCGGGAGCGCCTACAATGAGCAGTTCTTC
v_call: TRBV21-1; d_call: NA; j_call: TRBJ2-2; clone_size: NA; cdr3_aa: CASSVKDNTGELFF; cdr3_nt: TGTGCCAGCAGTGTCAAGGATAACACCGGGGAGCTGTTTTTT
v_call: TRBV29-1; d_call: TRBD1; j_call: TRBJ1-1; clone_size: NA; cdr3_aa: CSVQNDRAPNTEAFF; cdr3_nt: TGCAGCGTCCAAAATGACAGGGCCCCGAACACTGAAGCTTTCTTT
v_call: TRBV3-1; d_call: NA; j_call: TRBJ2-7; clone_size: NA; cdr3_aa: CASSQGSGASAEQYF; cdr3_nt: TGTGCCAGCAGCCAAGGGTCGGGGGCGTCCGCCGAGCAGTACTTC
v_call: TRBV15; d_call: NA; j_call: TRBJ1-5; clone_size: NA; cdr3_aa: CATSNGQPQHF; cdr3_nt: TGTGCCACCAGCAACGGGCAGCCCCAGCATTTT
v_call: TRBV30; d_call: NA; j_call: TRBJ1-1; clone_size: NA; cdr3_aa: CAWSLLGLMNTEAFF; cdr3_nt: TGTGCCTGGAGTCTCCTGGGACTCATGAACACTGAAGCTTTCTTT
v_call: TRBV29-1; d_call: TRBD1; j_call: TRBJ2-7; clone_size: NA; cdr3_aa: CSVRDSVYEQYF; cdr3_nt: TGCAGCGTACGGGACAGCGTCTACGAGCAGTACTTC
v_call: TRBV6-6; d_call: NA; j_call: TRBJ1-2; clone_size: NA; cdr3_aa: CATPARAGNLYGYTF; cdr3_nt: TGTGCCACCCCGGCGCGGGCAGGGAATCTATATGGCTACACCTTC
v_call: TRBV11-2; d_call: NA; j_call: TRBJ2-3; clone_size: NA; cdr3_aa: CASSPRGSYTDAQYF; cdr3_nt: TGTGCCAGCAGCCCCCGGGGAAGCTACACAGATGCGCAGTATTTT
v_call: TRBV12-3/TRBV12-4; d_call: TRBD1; j_call: TRBJ1-5; clone_size: NA; cdr3_aa: CASSQGADQPQHF; cdr3_nt: TGTGCCAGCAGTCAGGGGGCGGATCAGCCCCAGCATTTT
v_call: TRBV25-1; d_call: NA; j_call: TRBJ2-5; clone_size: NA; cdr3_aa: CASSEHNQYQETQYF; cdr3_nt: TGTGCCAGCAGTGAGCACAACCAATACCAAGAGACCCAGTACTTC
v_call: TRBV6-2/TRBV6-3; d_call: NA; j_call: TRBJ1-5; clone_size: NA; cdr3_aa: CASTSNDGVLSNQPQHF; cdr3_nt: TGTGCCAGCACCTCAAACGATGGGGTACTTAGCAATCAGCCCCAGCATTTT
v_call: TRBV5-1; d_call: NA; j_call: TRBJ1-1; clone_size: NA; cdr3_aa: CASSSGTGNTEAFF; cdr3_nt: TGCGCCAGCAGTTCCGGGACGGGGAACACTGAAGCTTTCTTT
v_call: TRBV12-3/TRBV12-4; d_call: TRBD1; j_call: TRBJ1-1; clone_size: NA; cdr3_aa: CASRMGRGYTEAFF; cdr3_nt: TGTGCCAGCAGGATGGGCAGGGGGTACACTGAAGCTTTCTTT
v_call: TRBV12-3/TRBV12-4; d_call: NA; j_call: TRBJ1-1; clone_size: NA; cdr3_aa: CASSDRGGSGKAEAFF; cdr3_nt: TGTGCCAGCAGCGATCGGGGGGGCTCGGGTAAAGCTGAAGCTTTCTTT
v_call: TRBV20-1; d_call: NA; j_call: TRBJ2-5; clone_size: once; cdr3_aa: CSANPGQIQETQYF; cdr3_nt: TGCAGTGCTAACCCCGGACAGATCCAAGAGACCCAGTACTTC
v_call: TRBV4-1; d_call: NA; j_call: TRBJ2-7; clone_size: NA; cdr3_aa: CASSQEGTSGREQYF; cdr3_nt: TGCGCCAGCAGCCAAGAGGGGACGTCGGGACGCGAGCAGTACTTC
v_call: TRBV18; d_call: NA; j_call: TRBJ2-1; clone_size: NA; cdr3_aa: CASSRFDPGLHNEQFF; cdr3_nt: TGTGCCAGCTCACGATTTGACCCTGGGCTACACAATGAGCAGTTCTTC
v_call: TRBV12-3/TRBV12-4; d_call: NA; j_call: TRBJ1-5; clone_size: NA; cdr3_aa: CASSIPSRNQPQHF; cdr3_nt: TGTGCCAGCAGTATACCTTCGAGAAATCAGCCCCAGCATTTT
v_call: TRBV10-3; d_call: NA; j_call: TRBJ2-5; clone_size: NA; cdr3_aa: CAISEQGRKTQYF; cdr3_nt: TGTGCCATCAGTGAGCAGGGGCGGAAGACCCAGTACTTC
v_call: TRBV20-1; d_call: TRBD1; j_call: TRBJ1-5; clone_size: NA; cdr3_aa: CSAGIGQENQPQHF; cdr3_nt: TGCAGTGCTGGGATTGGACAGGAAAATCAGCCCCAGCATTTT
v_call: TRBV29-1; d_call: NA; j_call: TRBJ1-2; clone_size: once; cdr3_aa: CSAKEFKQTDRGYTF; cdr3_nt: TGCAGCGCTAAGGAGTTCAAACAGACAGACCGGGGCTACACCTTC
v_call: TRBV5-7; d_call: TRBD2; j_call: TRBJ2-6; clone_size: NA; cdr3_aa: CASSRLANLSLRANVLTF; cdr3_nt: TGTGCCAGCAGCCGACTAGCGAACCTATCTCTTAGGGCCAACGTCCTGACTTTC
v_call: TRBV30; d_call: TRBD1; j_call: TRBJ1-2; clone_size: NA; cdr3_aa: CAWSKEGAHYGYTF; cdr3_nt: TGTGCCTGGAGCAAGGAGGGGGCTCACTATGGCTACACCTTC
v_call: TRBV6-5; d_call: TRBD2; j_call: TRBJ2-3; clone_size: NA; cdr3_aa: CASRPRGRATDTQYF; cdr3_nt: TGTGCCAGCAGGCCGAGAGGGAGGGCCACAGATACGCAGTATTTT
v_call: TRBV5-1; d_call: NA; j_call: TRBJ2-3; clone_size: NA; cdr3_aa: CASRNPGRTDTQYF; cdr3_nt: TGCGCCAGCAGGAATCCGGGGCGCACAGATACGCAGTATTTT
v_call: TRBV12-3/TRBV12-4; d_call: NA; j_call: TRBJ2-3; clone_size: once; cdr3_aa: CASSLRDGSTDTQYF; cdr3_nt: TGTGCCAGCAGTCTCCGGGACGGGAGCACAGATACGCAGTATTTT
v_call: TRBV6-1; d_call: TRBD2; j_call: TRBJ2-1; clone_size: NA; cdr3_aa: CASRKGLAGGRSYNEQFF; cdr3_nt: TGTGCCAGCAGAAAGGGGCTAGCGGGAGGGCGCTCCTACAATGAGCAGTTCTTC
v_call: TRBV15; d_call: NA; j_call: TRBJ1-2; clone_size: NA; cdr3_aa: CATSRDRDRGGTF; cdr3_nt: TGTGCCACCAGCAGAGATCGGGACCGAGGTGGCACCTTC
v_call: TRBV5-4; d_call: NA; j_call: TRBJ2-1; clone_size: NA; cdr3_aa: CASSLAGFYNEQFF; cdr3_nt: TGTGCCAGCAGCTTGGCGGGATTCTACAATGAGCAGTTCTTC
v_call: TRBV20-1; d_call: NA; j_call: TRBJ2-3; clone_size: NA; cdr3_aa: CSAVSGGPDTQYF; cdr3_nt: TGCAGTGCTGTTAGCGGAGGGCCCGATACGCAGTATTTT
v_call: TRBV20-1; d_call: NA; j_call: TRBJ2-3; clone_size: NA; cdr3_aa: CSARPTRGTDTQYF; cdr3_nt: TGCAGTGCTAGACCAACAAGAGGCACAGATACGCAGTATTTT
v_call: TRBV29-1; d_call: NA; j_call: TRBJ1-1; clone_size: NA; cdr3_aa: CSVRDHWGTEAFF; cdr3_nt: TGCAGCGTTAGGGACCACTGGGGCACTGAAGCTTTCTTT
v_call: TRBV19; d_call: TRBD2; j_call: TRBJ2-2; clone_size: once; cdr3_aa: CASSSPSGRLTGELFF; cdr3_nt: TGTGCCAGTAGTTCGCCTAGCGGGAGGTTAACCGGGGAGCTGTTTTTT